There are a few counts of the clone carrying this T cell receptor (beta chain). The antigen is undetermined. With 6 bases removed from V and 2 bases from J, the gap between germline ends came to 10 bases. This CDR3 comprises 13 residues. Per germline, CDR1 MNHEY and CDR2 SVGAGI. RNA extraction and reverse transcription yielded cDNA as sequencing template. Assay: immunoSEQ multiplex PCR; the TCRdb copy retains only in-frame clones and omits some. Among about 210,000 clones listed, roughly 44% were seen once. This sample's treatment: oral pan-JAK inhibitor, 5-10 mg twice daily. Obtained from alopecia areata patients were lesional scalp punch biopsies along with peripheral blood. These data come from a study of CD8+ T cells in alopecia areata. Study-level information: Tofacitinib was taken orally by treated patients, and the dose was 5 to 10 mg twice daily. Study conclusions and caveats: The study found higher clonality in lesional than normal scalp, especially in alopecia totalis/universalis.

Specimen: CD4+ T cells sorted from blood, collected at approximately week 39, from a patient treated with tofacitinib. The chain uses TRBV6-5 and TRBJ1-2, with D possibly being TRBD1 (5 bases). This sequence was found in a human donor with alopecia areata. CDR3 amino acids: CASSLDRNYGYTF. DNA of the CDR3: TGTGCCAGCAGCCTCGACAGAAACTATGGCTACACCTTC.